The 30 T cell receptor beta chains below come from one sample, sequenced in a study of blood T cell repertoires in COVID-19. Clones were read by immunoSEQ multiplex PCR, and TCRdb kept only the in-frame ones, dropping some. The sample holds over 250,000 clones, more than 85% seen once. Input material: peripheral blood. The receptors come from a woman aged 25-40 years with COVID-19, enrolled during active disease.

The V call is TRBV5-1, the J call TRBJ1-1; possibly TRBD1 for D (5 bases). The germline gives CDR1 SGHRS, CDR2 YFSETQ. Trimming left V 3 bases short and J 2 bases short, with 14 bases between. The CDR3 runs to 15 residues. CDR3 amino acids: CASSSRGGANTEAFF. The CDR3 DNA sequence: TGCGCCAGCAGCTCGCGGGGGGGAGCCAACACTGAAGCTTTCTTT.

This chain connects TRBV3-1 (or the pseudogene TRBV3-2) to TRBJ2-7; weak D call: TRBD2 (5 bases). The V gene lost 3 bases and the J gene lost 6 bases, with 9 bases spanning the gap. CDR1 LGHDT and CDR2 YNNKEL come from the germline V gene (reference sequence). There are 12 residues in the CDR3. The CDR3: CASSHAGPEQYF. The CDR3 nucleotides read TGTGCCAGCAGCCATGCGGGTCCCGAGCAGTACTTC.

This chain links TRBV2 with TRBJ1-5; 7 bases map to TRBD1. Germline-derived CDR1 and CDR2 are SNHLY and FYNNEI. CDR3 length equals 14 residues. V lost 6 bases and J lost 3; bases outside the gene matches: 5. CDR3 sequence (DNA): TGTGCCAGCAGCGAGACAGGGTTCAATCAGCCCCAGCATTTT. Its translation: CASSETGFNQPQHF.

The chain joins TRBV18 to TRBJ2-2; TRBD2 agrees at 7 bases. The germline gives CDR1 KGHSH, CDR2 LQKENI. The CDR3 is 16 amino acids. With V trimmed by 0 bases and J by 5 bases, 6 bases remained unmatched. CDR3 sequence (DNA): TGTGCCAGCTCACCACCTTGGGTAGCGGGTACCGGGGAGCTGTTTTTT. It translates to CASSPPWVAGTGELFF. Filled out from reference TRBV18 and TRBJ2-2, the complete variable domain reads NAGVMQNPRHLVRRRGQEARLRCSPMKGHSHVYWYRQLPEEGLKFMVYLQKENIIDESGMPKERFSAEFPKEGPSILRIQQVVRGDSAAYFCASSPPWVAGTGELFFGEGSRLTVL.

The rearrangement joins TRBV5-1 to TRBJ2-5, with D perhaps matching TRBD2 (6 bases). The CDR3 consists of 17 residues. Germline V gene sequence: CDR1 SGHRS, CDR2 YFSETQ. The V end lost 1 base, the J end lost 5 bases, and 21 bases lay between the germline ends. CDR3 in DNA: TGCGCCAGCAGCTTGAGGGGCTTAGCGGACCCCAGGGAGACCCAGTACTTC. This sequence encodes CASSLRGLADPRETQYF. Combining the CDR3 with reference TRBV5-1 and TRBJ2-5 gives the whole variable domain KAGVTQTPRYLIKTRGQQVTLSCSPISGHRSVSWYQQTPGQGLQFLFEYFSETQRNKGNFPGRFSGRQFSNSRSEMNVSTLELGDSALYLCASSLRGLADPRETQYFGPGTRLLVL.

The chain combines TRBV19 with TRBJ1-5, with TRBD1 identical over 10 bases. The CDR3 contains 15 residues. Per the germline V gene, CDR1 is LNHDA and CDR2 is SQIVND (reference sequence). V dropped 7 bases and J dropped 2; count of bases not matched to a gene: 5. CDR3 amino acids: CASTPGTGGNQPQHF. Here the CDR3 DNA reads TGTGCCAGTACCCCCGGGACAGGGGGCAATCAGCCCCAGCATTTT.

V gene TRBV14 combines with J gene TRBJ1-2; no firm D call. CDR3 length: 12 residues. CDR1 is SGHDN, CDR2 FVKESK, per germline. Trimming shortened V by 4 bases and J by 7 bases, and 10 bases separated the two germline ends. DNA for the CDR3: TGTGCCAGCAGCCCTCTTCAGGTTGGCTACACCTTC. As protein: CASSPLQVGYTF.

This clone was observed a handful of times. The chain couples TRBV2 to TRBJ2-3, with TRBD2 matching 11 bases. Germline V gives CDR1 SNHLY, CDR2 FYNNEI. V dropped 6 bases and J dropped 3; count of bases not matched to a gene: 2. CDR3 length: 14 amino acids. CDR3 nucleotides: TGTGCCAGCAGGAGACTAGCGGGGACAGATACGCAGTATTTT. Its protein product is CASRRLAGTDTQYF.

The J gene is TRBJ2-1, the V gene TRBV19; TRBD1 matches at 7 bases. The germline CDR1 and CDR2 sequences are LNHDA and SQIVND (reference sequence). The CDR3 is made up of 14 amino acids. Germline trimming cut 5 bases from V and 2 bases from J; bases unmatched to any gene: 3. This CDR3 reads CASSVTGPYNEQFF. CDR3 nucleotide sequence: TGTGCCAGTAGTGTGACAGGGCCCTACAATGAGCAGTTCTTC. The full variable domain, completed using reference TRBV19 and TRBJ2-1, is DGGITQSPKYLFRKEGQNVTLSCEQNLNHDAMYWYRQDPGQGLRLIYYSQIVNDFQKGDIAEGYSVSREKKESFPLTVTSAQKNPTAFYLCASSVTGPYNEQFFGPGTRLTVL.

This clone was counted once. The chain is built from TRBV6-5 and TRBJ1-1; D possibly corresponds to TRBD1 (5 bases). V was cut by 6 bases and J by 2 bases, with 13 bases left in between. This CDR3 contains 14 residues. In germline, CDR1 is MNHEY, CDR2 SVGAGI. CDR3 in DNA: TGTGCCAGCAGAACCCGGGACTCAAACACTGAAGCTTTCTTT. As protein: CASRTRDSNTEAFF.

V is TRBV3-1 (or the pseudogene TRBV3-2) and J is TRBJ2-1; 10 bases map to TRBD2. V trimming: 4 bases; J trimming: 8 bases; junction bases outside the gene matches: 5. The germline gives CDR1 LGHDT, CDR2 YNNKEL (reference sequence). CDR3 length: 14 amino acids. The CDR3 coding sequence is TGTGCCAGCAGCCCGCTAGCGGGAGTCTATGAGCAGTTCTTC. Residues: CASSPLAGVYEQFF.

The gene calls are TRBV19 and TRBJ1-5; D is uncertain. CDR1 is LNHDA, CDR2 SQIVND, per germline (reference sequence). The germline V and J ends were trimmed by 3 bases and 4 bases, with 4 bases remaining between them. The CDR3 is made up of 12 amino acids. The CDR3 region is CASSMLNQPQHF. Here the CDR3 DNA reads TGTGCCAGTAGTATGCTAAATCAGCCCCAGCATTTT.

This chain connects TRBV30 to TRBJ1-2; D unresolved. Per the germline V gene, CDR1 is GTSNPN and CDR2 is SVGIG (reference sequence). The V end was cut by 3 bases, the J end by 5 bases, with 10 bases between. CDR3 length: 12 residues. CDR3: CAWRKTGYGYTF. DNA for the CDR3: TGTGCCTGGAGAAAAACGGGGTATGGCTACACCTTC.

The chain links TRBV11-2 to TRBJ1-1, with TRBD1 identical over 8 bases. With 3 bases clipped from V and 4 bases from J, the junction kept 4 bases outside the gene matches. Germline assignment: CDR1 SGHAT and CDR2 FQNNGV. The CDR3 has 14 residues. CDR3 region: CASSFNRGATEAFF. The CDR3, as DNA: TGTGCCAGCAGCTTTAACAGGGGGGCCACTGAAGCTTTCTTT.

A remark on this clone: A clone one base away is much larger, so this may be a read error. In the same sample, other DNA sequences code for this CDR3. The chain recombines TRBV5-5 with TRBJ1-1; D gene unclear. Germline-derived CDR1 and CDR2 are SGHKS and YYEKEE (reference sequence). Trimming stripped 0 bases from V and 1 base from J, with 4 bases between. The CDR3 runs to 13 residues. The CDR3 DNA is TGTGCCAGCAGCTTGGGCAGGAACACTGAAGCTTTCTTT. Protein product: CASSLGRNTEAFF.

The chain couples TRBV9 to TRBJ1-6; 9 bases fit TRBD1. CDR1 SGDLS and CDR2 YYNGEE come from the germline V gene. Trimming took 0 bases from V and 7 from J; bases not matched to a gene: 2. This CDR3 has 15 amino acids. DNA for the CDR3: TGTGCCAGCAGCGTAGAAGGACAGGGGAATTCACCCCTCCACTTT. Its translation is CASSVEGQGNSPLHF.

The CDR3 DNA reads as TGTGCCAGCAGCCCCCCGGGACTAGCGGGTCGGGGAGCCGGGGAGCTGTTTTTT. It encodes CASSPPGLAGRGAGELFF. The chain is built from TRBV3-1 (or the pseudogene TRBV3-2) and TRBJ2-2, with 12 nucleotides matching TRBD2. Unmatched junction bases numbered 12, after V lost 4 bases and J lost 6 bases. From germline, CDR1 is LGHDT and CDR2 YNNKEL (reference sequence). The CDR3 loop spans 18 amino acids.

The CDR3 DNA is TGTGCCAGTAGTTCCCTCAGACAGGGAAGTGAAAAACTGTTTTTT. This gives the protein CASSSLRQGSEKLFF. V is TRBV19 and J is TRBJ1-4; the match to TRBD1 covers 7 bases. CDR3 length: 15 residues. Trimming at V came to 5 bases and at J to 7 bases, leaving 10 bases not matched to a gene. Looked up from germline, CDR1 is LNHDA and CDR2 is SQIVND (reference sequence).

The chain couples TRBV28 to TRBJ2-2, with D possibly TRBD2 on 6 matching bases. V was clipped by 6 bases and J by 0 bases, with 11 bases between them. The CDR3 loop spans 15 amino acids. CDR1 MDHEN and CDR2 SYDVKM come from the germline V gene. The CDR3 DNA reads as TGTGCCAGCAGAACCGGGAGTTCGAACACCGGGGAGCTGTTTTTT. Encoded protein: CASRTGSSNTGELFF.

This sequence joins TRBV11-2 and TRBJ2-7; 8 bases are shared with TRBD1. CDR1 is SGHAT and CDR2 is FQNNGV in the germline V gene. CDR3 length equals 14 residues. V shed 5 bases, J shed 0 bases, and the junction held 3 bases outside the gene matches. For the CDR3, the DNA is TGTGCCAGCAGCCGGGACAGGTTCTCCTACGAGCAGTACTTC. This encodes CASSRDRFSYEQYF.

The chain carries TRBV5-5 and TRBJ2-5, with 7 bases aligning to TRBD2. CDR1 and CDR2 from the germline V gene are SGHKS and YYEKEE (reference sequence). The CDR3 totals 15 residues. Trimming cost V 0 bases and J 0 bases; bases outside gene matches: 2. CDR3 nucleotides: TGTGCCAGCAGCTTGGGACTAGCAGACCAAGAGACCCAGTACTTC. Its protein is CASSLGLADQETQYF.

This clone was seen just once. The V and J genes are TRBV20-1 and TRBJ2-1; 9 nucleotides line up with TRBD1. The trim removed 3 bases at V and 2 bases at J, leaving 2 bases unmatched. Per germline, CDR1 DFQATT and CDR2 SNEGSKA (reference sequence). The CDR3 runs to 14 residues. As DNA, the CDR3 is TGCAGTGCTAGTCACAGGGGGCCCTACAATGAGCAGTTCTTC. Its protein product is CSASHRGPYNEQFF.

This chain uses TRBV29-1 with TRBJ2-7; 7 bases line up with TRBD1. V lost 4 bases, J lost 7 bases, and 10 bases stayed unmatched. This CDR3 has 13 residues. Germline CDR1 SQVTM, CDR2 ANQGSEA. CDR3 coding DNA: TGCAGCGTTGCTTGGGCAGGGGGTGGTGAGCAGTACTTC. It translates to CSVAWAGGGEQYF.

As concerns this clone: Other DNA sequences in this specimen translate into the identical CDR3. Written as DNA, the CDR3 is TGTGCCAGTAGTATTGGGCAAAACCAGCCCCAGCATTTT. Translated: CASSIGQNQPQHF. The chain uses TRBV19 and TRBJ1-5, with no clear D. Germline V gene sequence: CDR1 LNHDA, CDR2 SQIVND (reference sequence). The CDR3 extends over 13 amino acids. Trimming removed 3 bases at V and 7 bases at J, with 10 bases between.

This clone was recorded a few times. This chain connects TRBV27 to TRBJ1-2, with 8 bases fitting TRBD1. This CDR3 comprises 16 residues. Looked up from germline, CDR1 is MNHEY and CDR2 is SMNVEV (reference sequence). The J segment lost 4 bases and the V segment lost 5 bases, leaving 12 bases of the junction unmatched. This CDR3 is CASSGLGGQGAYGYTF. CDR3 nucleotide sequence: TGTGCCAGCAGTGGGCTCGGGGGGCAGGGGGCCTATGGCTACACCTTC.

The rearrangement links TRBV29-1 to TRBJ1-2; D is unclear. This CDR3 comprises 12 residues. The germline V gene encodes CDR1 SQVTM and CDR2 ANQGSEA. Trimming shortened V by 7 bases and J by 4 bases, and 13 bases separated the two germline ends. CDR3 amino acids: CSAIVGSYGYTF. Here the CDR3 DNA reads TGCAGCGCTATAGTGGGGAGCTATGGCTACACCTTC.

This sequence joins TRBV18 and TRBJ2-1; no reliable D call. This CDR3 is 12 amino acids long. Per the germline V gene, CDR1 is KGHSH and CDR2 is LQKENI. V was clipped by 2 bases and J by 10 bases, with 9 bases between them. In DNA form, the CDR3 reads TGTGCCAGCTCACCAGCGAGCTTAGAGCAGTTCTTC. This gives the protein CASSPASLEQFF. Together with reference TRBV18 and TRBJ2-1, the CDR3 gives the full variable domain: NAGVMQNPRHLVRRRGQEARLRCSPMKGHSHVYWYRQLPEEGLKFMVYLQKENIIDESGMPKERFSAEFPKEGPSILRIQQVVRGDSAAYFCASSPASLEQFFGPGTRLTVL.

The CDR3 bases are TGTGCCAGTAGTACTCTACAGGGCAATGAGCAGTTCTTC. This codes for CASSTLQGNEQFF. This rearrangement joins TRBV19 to TRBJ2-1; weak D call: TRBD1 (6 bases). Germline CDR1 is LNHDA and CDR2 is SQIVND (reference sequence). The CDR3 sequence is 13 residues long. The V gene lost 4 bases and the J gene lost 6 bases, with 10 bases spanning the gap.

CDR3 in DNA: TGTGCCAGCAGCCAAGGGAGTTTGAAGCGAGCCTACGAGCAGTACTTC. Its protein is CASSQGSLKRAYEQYF. The gene calls are TRBV3-1 (or the pseudogene TRBV3-2) and TRBJ2-7; no firm D call. The CDR3 consists of 16 residues. V was shortened by 1 base and J by 2 bases, with 15 bases between the two germline ends. Germline lookup yields CDR1 LGHDT and CDR2 YNNKEL (reference sequence).

The chain combines TRBV12-3 or TRBV12-4 with TRBJ2-4, with D possibly matching TRBD2 (5 bases). The V end was cut by 7 bases, the J end by 9 bases, with 16 bases between. The length of the CDR3 is 13 residues. The CDR3 protein is CASNPPGKRIQYF. CDR3 sequence (DNA): TGTGCCAGCAACCCGCCGGGAAAACGCATTCAGTACTTC.